The clone carrying this TCR beta chain was detected only a few times. This record comes from a study of response to subunit inactivated influenza vaccine. This CDR3 spans 13 amino acids. Trimming left V 2 bases short and J 7 bases short, with 9 bases between. Germline CDR1 is MDHEN and CDR2 is SYDVKM. TCRdb reprocessed the RT-PCR reads via MiXCR and lists one record per CDR3 protein. This table has some 570,000 distinct CDR3 sequences, around 11% appearing once. These data are also associated with another study on T cells expressing NK-cell markers. That report notes: cDNA encoding TCR beta was synthesized via 5'RACE template switching incorporating UMIs. There were seven HCMV-seropositive donors and one seronegative donor among the eight sequenced. As a fraction of CD8+ T cells, dominant NKG2C+ clonotypes reached about 1.0-8% in six donors. Among several donors, these clonotypes also ranked first in the CD3+CD56-NKG2C+ fraction.

This specimen was PBMCs from blood, taken on the day of vaccination. The J gene is TRBJ2-1, the V gene TRBV28; D remains ambiguous. The source is a man over 45 who received an inactivated influenza vaccine. The CDR3 sequence is CASSLREGNEQFF. The CDR3 bases are TGTGCCAGCAGTTTAAGGGAAGGGAATGAGCAGTTCTTC.